This is a list of T cell receptor beta chains from one sample in a study of T cell clusters in autoimmune cytopenias. TCRdb reprocessed the multiplex PCR reads and keeps a single row for each CDR3 protein, giving no DNA. The sample shows about 3,900 distinct CDR3 sequences, and around 15% sits with its ten largest clones. The specimen was peripheral blood. The receptors originated from a human donor with an autoimmune cytopenia or autoimmune hepatitis (not recorded which). Both conserved end residues are part of each CDR3. The order of the fields is J gene, V gene, clone size, CDR3 protein. The size field is filled for only some rows; it gives once, few, many or a size class.

TRBJ2-1 | TRBV6-5 | NA | CASSYRGGGRNNEQFF
TRBJ2-1 | TRBV7-9 | medium-sized | CASSLGAGNPYNEQFF
TRBJ2-2 | TRBV18 | medium-sized | CASSPPIAGGRNTGELFF
TRBJ2-1 | TRBV10-3 | medium-sized | CASHRFGTSDNEQFF
TRBJ2-7 | TRBV6-5 | NA | CASSYSLAGGSEQYF
TRBJ1-2 | TRBV5-6 | medium-sized | CASSLGSINYGYTF
TRBJ2-6 | TRBV6-2/TRBV6-3 | medium-sized | CASSRLSGANVLTF
TRBJ1-4 | TRBV12-3/TRBV12-4 | NA | CASRSGPVPRLFF
TRBJ1-3 | TRBV27 | NA | CASRKQGAPGNTIYF
TRBJ1-4 | TRBV7-9 | NA | CASSHDLQGESEKLFF
TRBJ2-4 | TRBV29-1 | medium-sized | CAYLGAKNIQYF
TRBJ2-4 | TRBV15 | medium-sized | CATSRGGLAGTNIQYF
TRBJ2-1 | TRBV7-9 | medium-sized | CASRAGSYNEQFF
TRBJ1-4 | TRBV10-3 | medium-sized | CAISGTTAGKLFF
TRBJ1-2 | TRBV30 | medium-sized | CAWRVPGQDNGGYTF
TRBJ2-3 | TRBV19 | medium-sized | CASSTGTGYTDTQYF
TRBJ1-2 | TRBV19 | NA | CASSPALGQAIDYGYTF
TRBJ1-1 | TRBV12-3/TRBV12-4 | NA | CASSLAGTTTEAFF
TRBJ1-5 | TRBV6-5 | NA | CASSGDRGGHSNQPQHF
TRBJ2-3 | TRBV11-1 | medium-sized | CASSLASRTATDTQYF
TRBJ2-3 | TRBV5-6 | NA | CASSYSKRGGRGTDTQYF
TRBJ2-1 | TRBV6-5 | medium-sized | CASSYGGSGRYNEQFF